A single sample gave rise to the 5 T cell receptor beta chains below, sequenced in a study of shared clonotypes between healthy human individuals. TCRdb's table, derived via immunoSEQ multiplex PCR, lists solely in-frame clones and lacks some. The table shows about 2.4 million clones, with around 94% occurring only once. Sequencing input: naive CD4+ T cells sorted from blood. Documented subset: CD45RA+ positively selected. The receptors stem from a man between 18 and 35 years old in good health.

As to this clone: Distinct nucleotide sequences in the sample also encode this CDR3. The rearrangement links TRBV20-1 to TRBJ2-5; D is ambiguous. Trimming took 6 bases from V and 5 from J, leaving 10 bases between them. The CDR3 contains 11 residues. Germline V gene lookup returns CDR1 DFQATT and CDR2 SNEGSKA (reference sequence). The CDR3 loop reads CSARSGETQYF. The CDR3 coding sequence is TGCAGTGCCCGTTCCGGGGAGACCCAGTACTTC.

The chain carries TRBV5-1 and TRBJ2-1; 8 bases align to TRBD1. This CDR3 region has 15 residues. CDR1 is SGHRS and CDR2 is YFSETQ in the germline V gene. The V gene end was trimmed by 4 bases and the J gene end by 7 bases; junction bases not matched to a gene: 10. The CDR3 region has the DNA TGCGCCAGCAGCCCATGGACAGGGATAGGAAATGAGCAGTTCTTC. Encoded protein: CASSPWTGIGNEQFF. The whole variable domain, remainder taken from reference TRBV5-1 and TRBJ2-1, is KAGVTQTPRYLIKTRGQQVTLSCSPISGHRSVSWYQQTPGQGLQFLFEYFSETQRNKGNFPGRFSGRQFSNSRSEMNVSTLELGDSALYLCASSPWTGIGNEQFFGPGTRLTVL.

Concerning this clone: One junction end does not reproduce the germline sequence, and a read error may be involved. The CDR3 loop is CASSLSRVLNF. In DNA, the CDR3 is TGTGCCAGCAGCTTGAGTAGGGTTTTGAACTTC. V and J are TRBV5-5 and TRBJ2-7; the D is unclear. The CDR3 totals 11 residues. Germline loops: CDR1 SGHKS, CDR2 YYEKEE (reference sequence).

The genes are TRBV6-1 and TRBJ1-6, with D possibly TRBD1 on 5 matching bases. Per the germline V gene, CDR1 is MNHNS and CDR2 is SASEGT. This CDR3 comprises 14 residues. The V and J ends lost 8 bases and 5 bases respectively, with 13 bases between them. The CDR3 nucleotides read TGTGCCAGCGCGGATGGGGCAAATAATTCACCCCTCCACTTT. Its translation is CASADGANNSPLHF.

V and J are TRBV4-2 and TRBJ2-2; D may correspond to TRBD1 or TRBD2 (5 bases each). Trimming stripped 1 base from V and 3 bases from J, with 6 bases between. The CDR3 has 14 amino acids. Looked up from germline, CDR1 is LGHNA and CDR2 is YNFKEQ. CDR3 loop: CASSQGGYTGELFF. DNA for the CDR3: TGTGCCAGCAGCCAAGGGGGGTACACCGGGGAGCTGTTTTTT.